These 3 T cell receptor beta chains came from one sample sequenced in a study of blood T cell repertoires in COVID-19. The data were produced by immunoSEQ multiplex PCR, yet TCRdb's version contains in-frame clones alone and is incomplete. The sample has 150,000 to 200,000 clones; approximately 80% are singletons. The sequenced sample consisted of peripheral blood. The receptors here all came from a human donor in a cohort sampled during active COVID-19.

A few counts support this clone. The DNA for the CDR3 is TGTGCCAGCAGGGGGACAGCCAACACTGAAGCTTTCTTT. Protein product: CASRGTANTEAFF. The J gene is TRBJ1-1, the V gene TRBV6-5; 7 positions agree with TRBD1. CDR1 is MNHEY, CDR2 SVGAGI, per germline. J lost 2 bases, V lost 6 bases, and 3 bases had no gene match. The CDR3 is 13 amino acids.

The chain joins TRBV30 to TRBJ1-3; TRBD1 agrees at 12 bases. V lost 1 base, J lost 3 bases, and 4 bases stayed unmatched. The germline CDR1 and CDR2 sequences are GTSNPN and SVGIG (reference sequence). The CDR3 loop spans 16 amino acids. This CDR3 reads CAWSGGQGAYGNTIYF. The CDR3 DNA reads as TGTGCCTGGAGTGGGGGACAGGGGGCATATGGAAACACCATATATTTT.

V and J are TRBV5-5 and TRBJ1-4; 10 bases align to TRBD1. This CDR3 spans 16 amino acids. Germline assignment: CDR1 SGHKS and CDR2 YYEKEE (reference sequence). Unmatched junction bases numbered 6, after V lost 0 bases and J lost 7 bases. The CDR3 loop is CASSLGGQGLSEKLFF. The CDR3 DNA follows: TGTGCCAGCAGCTTGGGGGGACAGGGGTTGAGTGAAAAACTGTTTTTT.